What follows are 28 T cell receptor beta chains derived from one specimen sequenced in a study of CD8+CD57+ T cells in acquired aplastic anemia. Both TCR beta VDJ combination and CDR3 sequence profiling were carried out. Genomic DNA was the template for this profiling. TCRdb reprocessed the reads with MiXCR, giving one entry per CDR3 protein. The sample includes hundreds of thousands of distinct CDR3 sequences, about two thirds of them seen just once. The sequencing sample was made of sorted CD4+, CD8+, or CD8+CD57+ T cells (not recorded which) from PBMCs. The receptors originated from a human donor in good health, serving as a control.

Concerning this clonotype itself: The conserved phenylalanine or tryptophan is not found at the CDR3 terminus, so this likely reflects a read error. The chain recombines TRBV20-1 with TRBJ1-1; no reliable D call. CDR3 length: 15 amino acids. CDR1 and CDR2 (germline): DFQATT, SNEGSKA (reference sequence). The germline V and J ends were trimmed by 1 base and 3 bases, with 15 bases remaining between them. Here the CDR3 reads CSARGTAGMDTEAFL. As DNA, the CDR3 is TGCAGTGCTAGAGGTACAGCGGGGATGGACACTGAAGCTTTCCTC.

This rearrangement joins TRBV14 to TRBJ2-3; TRBD2 aligns across 11 bases. This CDR3 has 20 residues. With V trimmed by 4 bases and J by 3 bases, 18 bases remained unmatched. The germline CDR1 and CDR2 sequences are SGHDN and FVKESK. The CDR3 DNA is TGTGCCAGCAGCCCCAGTCCTTTTACACTAGCGGGGGACCGAACAGATACGCAGTATTTT. Encoded protein: CASSPSPFTLAGDRTDTQYF.

V usage is TRBV19 and J usage is TRBJ2-7; maybe TRBD2 (6 bases). CDR3 length: 14 residues. Germline V gives CDR1 LNHDA, CDR2 SQIVND (reference sequence). V was shortened by 3 bases and J by 6 bases, with 15 bases between the two germline ends. DNA of the CDR3: TGTGCCAGTAGTATTACCCCGGGACTGCGCGAGCAGTACTTC. Translating gives CASSITPGLREQYF.

This clonotype was seen only once. Given the absence of the conserved phenylalanine or tryptophan at the CDR3 end, a read error is likely. The DNA is omitted, as the CDR3 cannot be located on it reliably, and the CDR3 follows TCRdb's listing. The chain joins TRBV7-2 to TRBJ1-2. Germline loops: CDR1 SGHTA, CDR2 FQGNSA. The CDR3 length is 13 residues, termini included. CDR3 region: CASSQDGNYGNTI.

This chain uses TRBV7-9 with TRBJ2-7; the match to TRBD1 covers 7 bases. Germline-derived CDR1 and CDR2 are SEHNR and FQNEAQ (reference sequence). The CDR3 is 16 amino acids. J gave up 2 bases and V 5 bases, and 12 bases lay outside the gene matches. CDR3 DNA sequence: TGTGCCAGCAGCCGCCCCCGGACAGGCGACGCCTACGAGCAGTACTTC. Translation: CASSRPRTGDAYEQYF. Filled out from reference TRBV7-9 and TRBJ2-7, the complete variable domain reads DTGVSQNPRHKITKRGQNVTFRCDPISEHNRLYWYRQTLGQGPEFLTYFQNEAQLEKSRLLSDRFSAERPKGSFSTLEIQRTEQGDSAMYLCASSRPRTGDAYEQYFGPGTRLTVT.

This clonotype was detected a few times. At one end the junction does not follow the germline gene, possibly because of a read error. V gene TRBV30 combines with J gene TRBJ2-1; D possibly uses TRBD1 or TRBD2 (5 bases each). Germline V CDR1 and CDR2: GTSNPN, SVGIG (reference sequence). The CDR3 length is 14 residues. The CDR3 sequence is CACERGSSYNEQLF. The CDR3 DNA reads TGTGCCTGCGAGAGGGGCAGCTCCTACAATGAGCAGCTCTTC. The entire variable domain, with the rest obtained from reference TRBV30 and TRBJ2-1, is as follows: SQTIHQWPATLVQPVGSPLSLECTVEGTSNPNLYWYRQAAGRGLQLLFYSVGIGQISSEVPQNLSASRPQDRQFILSSKKLLLSDSGFYLCACERGSSYNEQLFGPGTRLTVL.

A word on this clonotype: The CDR3 end shows no conserved phenylalanine or tryptophan, and so a read error is likely. Because the CDR3's place on the DNA is in doubt, the DNA is left out and the CDR3 is given as listed by TCRdb. The chain uses TRBV15 and TRBJ1-2; TRBD1, the table's D call, lacks a check against the DNA. Germline V gene sequence: CDR1 LNHNV, CDR2 YYDKDF (reference sequence). The CDR3 has 15 residues if both end residues are counted. The CDR3 region is CATSRDKGAGYGCPS.

The CDR3 DNA follows: TGCGCCAGCAGGAAGACAGCGGGGGCGGGTGAGCAGTTCTTC. Translated, it gives CASRKTAGAGEQFF. The chain is built from TRBV5-1 and TRBJ2-1; 8 positions match TRBD2. The V gene's germline CDR1 is SGHRS and CDR2 YFSETQ. Germline trimming cut 5 bases from V and 9 bases from J; bases unmatched to any gene: 10. The length of the CDR3 is 14 residues.

This clonotype was recorded at least ten times. The chain employs TRBV7-2 and TRBJ2-3, with D tentatively TRBD1 (6 bases). Germline V lookup: CDR1 SGHTA, CDR2 FQGNSA. V gave up 5 bases and J gave up 6 bases, with 9 bases separating them. The CDR3 sequence is 12 residues long. The CDR3 here is CASSPGADTQYF. DNA of the CDR3: TGTGCCAGCAGCCCAGGGGCCGATACGCAGTATTTT.

A word on this clonotype: A junction end diverges from the germline sequence, so it may reflect a read error. The chain joins TRBV7-2 to TRBJ2-7; D uncertain. The CDR3 spans 14 residues. Germline values: CDR1 SGHTA, CDR2 FQGNSA. CDR3 sequence: CASSPDDGLCEQYF. The CDR3 DNA reads TGCGCCAGCAGCCCAGACGACGGGCTCTGTGAGCAGTACTTC.

The V call is TRBV3-1, the J call TRBJ2-5, with 9 bases fitting TRBD2. After removal of 3 bases from V and 9 bases from J, the junction contained 2 bases not matched to a gene. This CDR3 has 12 residues. The germline CDR1 and CDR2 sequences are LGHDT and YNNKEL (reference sequence). The CDR3 nucleotides read TGTGCCAGCAGCCAGAGCGGGGGGCCCCAGTACTTC. Translating gives CASSQSGGPQYF.

As for this clonotype: One junction end disagrees with the germline gene, perhaps due to a read error. The rearrangement links TRBV15 to TRBJ1-6; maybe TRBD1 (5 bases). The CDR3 has 14 residues. CDR1 LNHNV and CDR2 YYDKDF come from the germline V gene (reference sequence). This chain's CDR3 is CATSSRDRNSPLHF. Written as DNA, the CDR3 is TGCGCCACCAGCAGCAGGGATAGGAATTCACCCCTCCACTTT.

There are many counts of this clonotype. The chain has TRBV9 and TRBJ1-2; 10 bases line up with TRBD1. CDR3 size: 14 residues. V shed 4 bases, J shed 7 bases, and the junction held 7 bases outside the gene matches. From germline, CDR1 is SGDLS and CDR2 YYNGEE. The CDR3 spells CASSPGQGVGGYTF. The CDR3 region has the DNA TGTGCCAGCAGCCCAGGACAGGGGGTGGGTGGCTACACCTTC.

This clonotype was detected ten times or more. The gene calls are TRBV27 and TRBJ1-1, with D hard to call. The CDR3 sequence is 13 residues long. The V end was cut by 0 bases, the J end by 5 bases, with 7 bases between. The germline V gene encodes CDR1 MNHEY and CDR2 SMNVEV (reference sequence). The CDR3 nucleotides read TGTGCCAGCAGTTTATCTAGAGAAACTGAAGCTTTCTTT. Protein: CASSLSRETEAFF.

As to this clonotype: The junction shows a germline mismatch at one end, possibly a read error. The chain recombines TRBV7-2 with TRBJ1-2; D not resolved. Germline CDR1 is SGHTA and CDR2 is FQGNSA. The CDR3 is 14 amino acids. For the CDR3, the DNA is TGTGCCAGCAGCTTAGACGGAATGGGCAGTGAAAACCTGTTC. It is translated as CASSLDGMGSENLF.

The gene calls are TRBV9 and TRBJ2-5, with D perhaps given as TRBD1 or TRBD2 (5 bases each). Trimming left V 10 bases short and J 2 bases short, with 21 bases between. The V gene's germline CDR1 is SGDLS and CDR2 YYNGEE. The CDR3 covers 15 residues. This chain's CDR3 is CACGRAGAQQETQYF. The CDR3 DNA reads TGTGCCTGCGGCCGCGCCGGGGCTCAACAAGAGACCCAGTACTTC. The full variable domain, in which reference TRBV9 and TRBJ2-5 provide the parts outside the CDR3, is DSGVTQTPKHLITATGQRVTLRCSPRSGDLSVYWYQQSLDQGLQFLIQYYNGEERAKGNILERFSAQQFPDLHSELNLSSLELGDSALYFCACGRAGAQQETQYFGPGTRLLVL.

V gene TRBV12-3 or TRBV12-4 combines with J gene TRBJ1-2; 12 bases agree with TRBD1. The J segment lost 7 bases and the V segment lost 7 bases, leaving 16 bases of the junction unmatched. This CDR3 region has 17 residues. The CDR3 nucleotides read TGTGCCAGCAACCCCGTCGGGACAGGGGGCAATTATGGTGGCTACACCTTC. Its translation: CASNPVGTGGNYGGYTF.

This clonotype was counted ten times or more. The V and J genes are TRBV10-3 and TRBJ1-1; D not certain. CDR1 ENHRY and CDR2 SYGVKD come from the germline V gene. The CDR3 runs 14 residues. The ends were cut back, 6 bases at V and 1 base at J, with 12 bases in the middle. CDR3 bases: TGTGCCATCAGGGGGTCCGGAGGGAACACTGAAGCTTTCTTT. Encoded protein: CAIRGSGGNTEAFF.

The chain joins TRBV7-2 to TRBJ2-3; D may be TRBD2 (5 bases). Germline V lookup: CDR1 SGHTA, CDR2 FQGNSA. V lost 1 base to trimming and J lost 2 bases, with 10 bases between them. The CDR3 length is 15 residues. CDR3 in amino acids: CASSLGAGVTDTQYF. The CDR3 nucleotides are TGTGCCAGCAGCTTAGGTGCGGGCGTCACAGATACGCAGTATTTT.

This clonotype has at least ten counts. This chain uses TRBV9 with TRBJ1-2, with 7 positions matching TRBD1. V dropped 4 bases and J dropped 3; count of bases not matched to a gene: 6. The CDR3 is 14 amino acids. CDR1 SGDLS and CDR2 YYNGEE come from the germline V gene. The CDR3 nucleotides are TGTGCCAGCAGCTCACAGGGGCCCTACTATGGCTACACCTTC. Translated: CASSSQGPYYGYTF.

This clonotype was observed many times. CDR3 protein: CSASFGQDAEAFF. The DNA for the CDR3 is TGCAGTGCTAGCTTTGGACAGGACGCTGAAGCTTTCTTT. The V and J genes are TRBV20-1 and TRBJ1-1; 7 nucleotides match TRBD1. Trimming took 3 bases from V and 6 from J; bases not matched to a gene: 7. This CDR3 contains 13 residues. Germline values: CDR1 DFQATT, CDR2 SNEGSKA (reference sequence).

A remark on this clonotype: Since the CDR3 does not end with the conserved phenylalanine or tryptophan, this likely comes from a read error. The V call is TRBV7-2, the J call TRBJ2-7; no definite D call. Germline V gene data show CDR1 as SGHTA and CDR2 as FQGNSA. The V and J ends lost 0 bases and 6 bases respectively, with 9 bases between them. The CDR3 runs to 13 residues. The DNA for the CDR3 is TGTGCCAGCAGCTTAGCGCCTGGTCGCGAGCAGTACCAC. As protein: CASSLAPGREQYH.

This clonotype has ten or more counts. The V gene is TRBV5-1, the J gene TRBJ1-2; TRBD1 matches 8 bases. This CDR3 is 12 amino acids long. Germline CDR1 is SGHRS and CDR2 is YFSETQ. The J segment lost 6 bases and the V segment lost 3 bases, leaving 1 base of the junction unmatched. CDR3 DNA: TGCGCCAGCAGCTCGACAGGGGATGGCTACACCTTC. Residues: CASSSTGDGYTF.

V is TRBV20-1 and J is TRBJ2-1; 14 bases are shared with TRBD2. The ends lost 6 bases at V and 5 bases at J; junction bases unmatched: 3. Germline CDR1 DFQATT, CDR2 SNEGSKA (reference sequence). The CDR3 contains 14 residues. The CDR3 coding sequence is TGCAGTGCCACGGGACTAGCGGGGGACAATGAGCAGTTCTTC. The encoded protein is CSATGLAGDNEQFF.

As regards this clonotype: One junction end does not reproduce the germline sequence, and a read error may be involved. The rearrangement links TRBV19 to TRBJ2-2; TRBD2 is a possible D gene (6 bases). Germline lookup yields CDR1 LNHDA and CDR2 SQIVND (reference sequence). This CDR3 is built from 16 residues. CDR3: CASSGRGCAYTFESVF. The CDR3 coding sequence is TGTGCCAGTAGCGGGAGAGGCTGTGCCTACACCTTCGAGTCGGTTTTT.

The gene calls are TRBV12-3 or TRBV12-4 and TRBJ1-2; TRBD1 might be the D (5 bases). This CDR3 has 13 amino acids. Trimming left V 7 bases short and J 6 bases short, with 15 bases between. Here the CDR3 DNA reads TGTGCCAGCACCCCGGTTTGGGGCGATGGCTACACCTTC. It translates to CASTPVWGDGYTF.

The V gene is TRBV7-2, the J gene TRBJ2-1; D is unclear. The ends were cut back, 1 base at V and 14 bases at J, with 12 bases in the middle. CDR1 and CDR2 (germline): SGHTA, FQGNSA. The CDR3 totals 12 residues. The CDR3 is CASSLGVNEEFF. DNA of the CDR3: TGTGCCAGCAGCTTAGGCGTTAATGAAGAGTTCTTC. The entire variable domain, with the rest obtained from reference TRBV7-2 and TRBJ2-1, is as follows: GAGVSQSPSNKVTEKGKDVELRCDPISGHTALYWYRQSLGQGLEFLIYFQGNSAPDKSGLPSDRFSAERTGGSVSTLTIQRTQQEDSAVYLCASSLGVNEEFFGPGTRLTVL.

As for this clonotype: This CDR3 fails to terminate in the conserved phenylalanine or tryptophan, so it likely reflects a read error. The V gene is TRBV7-9, the J gene TRBJ1-2, with 9 bases matching TRBD1. This CDR3 spans 13 amino acids. The germline CDR1 and CDR2 sequences are SEHNR and FQNEAQ (reference sequence). The CDR3 reads CASVGTGHDSYTY. As DNA, the CDR3 is TGCGCCAGCGTCGGGACAGGGCACGACAGCTACACCTAC.